This T cell receptor beta chain was sequenced for a study of OX40 agonist ivuxolimab in advanced cancers. Study-level points and caveats: CD4+ and CD8+ blood T cells expanded clonally by week 6 at 0.1 to 3.0 mg/kg. Researchers report that CD8+ T cells had, on average, more expanded clones than CD4+.

Only in-frame clones appear in the TCRdb table, and some are missing; sequencing was by immunoSEQ multiplex PCR. The sample holds roughly 67,000 clones, 84% seen once. The CDR3 contains 15 residues. Trimming pared 6 bases from V and 4 bases from J, leaving 15 bases between. CDR1 is SNHLY, CDR2 FYNNEI, per germline. Notes on this clone: Its cognate antigen is unknown.

The input for sequencing was CD4+ or CD8+ T cells sorted from blood, taken in a trial of the OX40 agonist ivuxolimab. This TCR was sampled from an adult with an advanced solid tumor such as melanoma, head and neck, liver or kidney cancer. The chain joins TRBV2 to TRBJ2-2; a possible D gene is TRBD2 (6 bases). In DNA, the CDR3 is TGTGCCAGCAGGGCCGGGACTTACGGCACCGGGGAGCTGTTTTTT. Its protein is CASRAGTYGTGELFF.